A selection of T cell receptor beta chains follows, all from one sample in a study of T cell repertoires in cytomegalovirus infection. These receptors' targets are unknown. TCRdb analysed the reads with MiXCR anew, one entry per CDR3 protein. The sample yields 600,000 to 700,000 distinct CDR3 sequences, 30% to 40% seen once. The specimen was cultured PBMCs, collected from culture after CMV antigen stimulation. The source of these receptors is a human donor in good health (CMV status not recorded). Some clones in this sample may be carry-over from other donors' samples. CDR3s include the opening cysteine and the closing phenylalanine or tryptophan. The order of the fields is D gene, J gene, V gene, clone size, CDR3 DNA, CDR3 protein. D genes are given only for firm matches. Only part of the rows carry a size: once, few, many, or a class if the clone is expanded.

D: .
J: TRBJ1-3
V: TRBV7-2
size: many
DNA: TGTGCCAGCAGCTTTCCTGGAAACACCATATATTTT
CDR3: CASSFPGNTIYF

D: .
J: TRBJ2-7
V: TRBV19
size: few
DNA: TGTGCCAGTAGTGCTCCCGACTACGAGCAGTACTTC
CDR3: CASSAPDYEQYF

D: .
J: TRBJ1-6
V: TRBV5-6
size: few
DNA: TGTGCCAGCAGCCTGAACAGGTTGGGATCACCCCTCCACTTT
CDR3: CASSLNRLGSPLHF

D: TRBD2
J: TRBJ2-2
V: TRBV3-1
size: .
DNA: TGTGCCAGCAGCCAAGGACACCGGGACTATAACACCGGGGAGCTGTTTTTT
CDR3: CASSQGHRDYNTGELFF

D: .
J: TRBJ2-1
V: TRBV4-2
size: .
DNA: TGTGCCAGCAGCCAAGATGATACAGGTGGATATAACAATGAGCAGTTCTTC
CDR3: CASSQDDTGGYNNEQFF

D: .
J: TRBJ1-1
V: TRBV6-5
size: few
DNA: TGTGCCAGCAGTTACTCTCGGAGGCGGAACACTGAAGCTTTCTTT
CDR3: CASSYSRRRNTEAFF

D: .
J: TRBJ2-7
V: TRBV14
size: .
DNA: TGTGCCAGCAGCCAAGTATGGGGCGACGAGCAGTACTTC
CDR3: CASSQVWGDEQYF

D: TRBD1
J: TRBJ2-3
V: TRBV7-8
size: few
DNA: TGTGCCAGCAGCTTAGACTTTATATGGGACAGTGCTAGCACAGATACGCAGTATTTT
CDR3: CASSLDFIWDSASTDTQYF

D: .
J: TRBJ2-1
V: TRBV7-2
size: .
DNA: TGTGCCAGCAGCCTACGGTGGGGTCAGACCTACAATGAGCAGTTCTTC
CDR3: CASSLRWGQTYNEQFF

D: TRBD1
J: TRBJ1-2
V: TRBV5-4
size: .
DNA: TGTGCCAGCAGCCCGCAGGGGGCGTCTAACTATGGCTACACCTTC
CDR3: CASSPQGASNYGYTF

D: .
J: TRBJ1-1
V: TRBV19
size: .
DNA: TGTGCCAGTAATACAGAAAAGAACACTGAAGCTTTCTTT
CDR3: CASNTEKNTEAFF

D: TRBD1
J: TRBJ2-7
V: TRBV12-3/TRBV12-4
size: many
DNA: TGTGCCAGCAGTTTCAGGGGGACCTACGAGCAGTACTTC
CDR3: CASSFRGTYEQYF

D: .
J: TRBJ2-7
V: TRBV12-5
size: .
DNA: TGTGCTAGTGGTTTGGTAATGGGAGTCCCCTCCTACGAGCAGTACTTC
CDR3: CASGLVMGVPSYEQYF

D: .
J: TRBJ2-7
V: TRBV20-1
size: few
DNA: TGCAGTGCTCCTTTGCGGGATTACGAGCAGTACTTC
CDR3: CSAPLRDYEQYF

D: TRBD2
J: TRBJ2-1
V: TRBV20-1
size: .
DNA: TGCAGTGCCGGGACTAGCGGGAGAGACAATGAGCAGTTCTTC
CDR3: CSAGTSGRDNEQFF

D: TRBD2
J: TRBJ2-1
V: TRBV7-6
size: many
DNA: TGTGCCAGCAGCCCCCGGCCGAGGGTTAGCGGGACATCCTACAATGAGCAGTTCTTC
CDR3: CASSPRPRVSGTSYNEQFF

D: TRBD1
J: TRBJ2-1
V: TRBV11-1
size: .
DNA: TGTGCCAGCAGCCTGGGACAGGGGCATGAGCAGTTCTTC
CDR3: CASSLGQGHEQFF

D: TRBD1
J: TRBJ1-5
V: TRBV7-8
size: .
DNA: TGTGCCAGCAGCCCCAGGGGGGGGATGGCTCAGCCCCAGCATTTT
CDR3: CASSPRGGMAQPQHF

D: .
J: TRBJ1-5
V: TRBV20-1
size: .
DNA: TGCAGTGCTAGAACAGGGATGGTAAGCAATCAGCCCCAGCATTTT
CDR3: CSARTGMVSNQPQHF

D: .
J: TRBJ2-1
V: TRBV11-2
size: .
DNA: TGTGCCAGCAGCTTAGATCCCCCGGACTACTCCTACAATGAGCAGTTCTTC
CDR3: CASSLDPPDYSYNEQFF

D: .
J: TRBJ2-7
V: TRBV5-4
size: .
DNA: TGTGCCAGCAGCTCGGTCGACAGTGCCTACGAGCAGTACTTC
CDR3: CASSSVDSAYEQYF

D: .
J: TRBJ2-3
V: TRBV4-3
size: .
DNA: TGCGCCAGCAGCCAAGTCCACCCAACAGGGGGGGGGCCCACAGATACGCAGTATTTT
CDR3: CASSQVHPTGGGPTDTQYF

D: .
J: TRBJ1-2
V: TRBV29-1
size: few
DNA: TGCAGCGTTGAGGCTAACTATGGCTACACCTTC
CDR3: CSVEANYGYTF

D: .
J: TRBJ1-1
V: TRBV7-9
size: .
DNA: TGTGCCAGCAGCCCAGAAAGGGTATTAAACACTGAAGCTTTCTTT
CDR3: CASSPERVLNTEAFF

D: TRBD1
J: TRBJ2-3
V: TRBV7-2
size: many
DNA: TGTGCCAGCAGCTTATGGGGGACAGGGTATCGGGATACGCAGTATTTT
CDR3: CASSLWGTGYRDTQYF

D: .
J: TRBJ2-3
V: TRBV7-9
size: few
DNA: TGTGCCAGCAGCTACACAACTAGCAGCCGCACAGATACGCAGTATTTT
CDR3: CASSYTTSSRTDTQYF

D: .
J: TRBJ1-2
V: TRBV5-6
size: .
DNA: TGTGCCAGCAGCTTGGGCAGGGGCAATAACTATGGCTACACCTTC
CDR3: CASSLGRGNNYGYTF

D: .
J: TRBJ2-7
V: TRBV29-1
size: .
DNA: TGCAGCGTTGCTGGGACGCTTACCTACGAGCAGTACTTC
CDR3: CSVAGTLTYEQYF

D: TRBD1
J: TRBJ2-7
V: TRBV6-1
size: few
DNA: TGTGCCAGCAGTGCTCAGGGGGTGTACGAGCAGTACTTC
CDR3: CASSAQGVYEQYF